This TCR beta chain was sequenced during a study of early T cells in non-severe SARS-CoV-2 infection. The overall study: Bulk RNA from unsorted whole blood was sequenced; chains were unpaired.

Findings and caveats of the study: VDJdb-based matching was biased toward anti-spike CD8 responses and missed private and CD4 specificities.

About this clonotype itself: Its antigen is still unknown.

CDR1 and CDR2 from the germline V gene are DFQATT and SNEGSKA (reference sequence). The CDR3 has 14 residues. Germline trimming cut 3 bases from V and 3 bases from J; bases unmatched to any gene: 3. Researchers tagged individual cDNA molecules with unique molecular identifiers. TCRdb redid the calling of the 5' RACE reads with MiXCR, one entry per CDR3 protein. The sample lists tens of thousands of distinct CDR3 sequences, roughly 6.1% occurring once. The receptor was isolated from an adult who was a healthcare worker with PCR-confirmed SARS-CoV-2 infection or an uninfected control (not recorded which). The sequenced sample was whole blood. The rearrangement links TRBV20-1 to TRBJ2-7; TRBD2 aligns across 12 bases. The DNA of the CDR3 is TGCAGTGCTAGTACACTAGCGGGAGGCTACGAGCAGTACTTC. It translates to CSASTLAGGYEQYF.